Presented here are 26 T cell receptor beta chains from one specimen sequenced in a study of T-cell reconstitution after alpha-beta-depleted transplantation in children. During its preparation, the TCRbeta library received unique molecular identifiers. One entry per CDR3 protein results from TCRdb running MiXCR on the PCR reads. The sample lists 550,000 to 800,000 distinct CDR3 sequences, over 10% seen once, with around 0.79% in the top ten. The starting material was PBMCs, obtained before TCRalphabeta/CD19-depleted stem cell transplant. The source is a girl aged 2 to 10 with congenital amegakaryocytic thrombocytopenia, due to receive a stem cell transplant.

Comment on this clonotype: A junction end diverges from the germline sequence, so it may reflect a read error. V usage is TRBV5-5 and J usage is TRBJ2-1, with 12 bases fitting TRBD2. This CDR3 has 14 residues. Germline loops: CDR1 SGHKS, CDR2 YYEKEE (reference sequence). The CDR3 DNA reads as TGTGCCAGCAGCATGAGACTAGCGGGAGTTAATCTGCTCTTC. This codes for CASSMRLAGVNLLF.

There are a few counts of this clonotype. The CDR3, as DNA: TGTGCCAGCAGCTCCCTGGGACCAAACTTCACAGATACGCAGTATTTT. Amino acids: CASSSLGPNFTDTQYF. The V gene is TRBV7-9, the J gene TRBJ2-3, with D possibly called TRBD1 or TRBD2 (5 bases each). The CDR3 is 16 residues long. CDR1 is SEHNR, CDR2 FQNEAQ, per germline (reference sequence). Trimming left V 4 bases short and J 2 bases short, with 16 bases between.

The CDR3 loop is CSVEVVGDQTETQYF. CDR3 DNA sequence: TGCAGCGTTGAAGTAGTAGGGGACCAAACGGAGACCCAGTACTTC. The V gene is TRBV29-1, the J gene TRBJ2-5, with D perhaps given as TRBD1 or TRBD2 (5 bases each). The germline CDR1 and CDR2 sequences are SQVTM and ANQGSEA. Trimming pared 1 base from V and 5 bases from J, leaving 17 bases between. The CDR3 is 15 residues long.

This clonotype showed up many times. The chain has TRBV12-3 or TRBV12-4 and TRBJ2-2, with D perhaps matching TRBD2 (5 bases). The CDR3 is made up of 15 amino acids. V was trimmed by 6 bases and J by 1 base, leaving 12 bases between them. The CDR3, as DNA: TGTGCCAGCAGCCCCTGGGCGGGGAACACCGGGGAGCTGTTTTTT. This sequence encodes CASSPWAGNTGELFF.

This rearrangement joins TRBV7-9 to TRBJ2-7, with a tentative D call TRBD2 (5 bases). Germline V gives CDR1 SEHNR, CDR2 FQNEAQ (reference sequence). V gave up 10 bases and J gave up 6 bases, with 16 bases separating them. This CDR3 spans 12 amino acids. The CDR3: CATEQMRAEQYF. In DNA form, the CDR3 reads TGTGCCACCGAGCAGATGCGGGCCGAGCAGTACTTC.

This clonotype was detected ten times or more. The chain joins TRBV4-1 to TRBJ2-2, with TRBD2 matching over 9 bases. The CDR3 extends over 17 amino acids. The V and J ends lost 5 bases and 0 bases, in that order; junction bases with no gene match: 7. Germline values: CDR1 MGHRA, CDR2 YSYEKL. The CDR3 loop reads CASSSTGLATNTGELFF. In nucleotides, the CDR3 is TGCGCCAGCAGCTCTACCGGACTAGCGACGAACACCGGGGAGCTGTTTTTT.

There are a few counts of this clonotype. The chain combines TRBV5-1 with TRBJ1-1; a possible D gene is TRBD1 (5 bases). V lost 2 bases, J lost 1 base, and 12 bases lay in between. The germline V gene encodes CDR1 SGHRS and CDR2 YFSETQ. The CDR3 totals 15 residues. CDR3 DNA sequence: TGCGCCAGCAGCTTCGGGGGTCTCGGGAACACTGAAGCTTTCTTT. Its protein is CASSFGGLGNTEAFF.

This clonotype has at least ten counts. The chain couples TRBV20-1 to TRBJ1-6, with D unclear. V shed 3 bases and J shed 9 bases, with 12 bases lying between them. CDR1 DFQATT and CDR2 SNEGSKA come from the germline V gene (reference sequence). CDR3 length: 13 amino acids. As DNA, the CDR3 is TGCAGTGCTAGGAGGCAGGTTGCTTCACCCCTCCACTTT. This gives the protein CSARRQVASPLHF.

This clonotype was observed at least ten times. This chain joins TRBV7-6 and TRBJ1-3; TRBD1 agrees at 8 bases. Germline V CDR1 and CDR2: SGHVS, FNYEAQ. V was clipped by 2 bases and J by 0 bases; unmatched bases: 9. The CDR3 totals 18 residues. CDR3 residues: CASSLQGASYSSGNTIYF. The CDR3 nucleotides are TGTGCCAGCAGCTTACAGGGGGCGTCCTACTCCTCTGGAAACACCATATATTTT.

The sample holds many counts of this clonotype. The gene calls are TRBV5-1 and TRBJ2-7; D remains ambiguous. In germline, CDR1 is SGHRS, CDR2 YFSETQ. Trimming took off 0 bases at V and 2 bases at J, with 9 bases between the two ends. The CDR3 is 14 amino acids. The CDR3 loop reads CASSLVGVAYEQYF. CDR3 nucleotides: TGCGCCAGCAGCTTGGTCGGCGTCGCCTACGAGCAGTACTTC. Combining the CDR3 with reference TRBV5-1 and TRBJ2-7 gives the whole variable domain KAGVTQTPRYLIKTRGQQVTLSCSPISGHRSVSWYQQTPGQGLQFLFEYFSETQRNKGNFPGRFSGRQFSNSRSEMNVSTLELGDSALYLCASSLVGVAYEQYFGPGTRLTVT.

Comments on this clonotype: One end of the junction is discordant with germline, which a read error may explain. This chain links TRBV11-2 with TRBJ2-3; weak D call: TRBD2 (5 bases). Germline lookup yields CDR1 SGHAT and CDR2 FQNNGV. This CDR3 is 12 amino acids long. CDR3 sequence: CAGSLGGDTQYF. Written as DNA, the CDR3 is TGTGCCGGCAGCTTAGGCGGGGATACGCAGTATTTT.

Only a few counts were recorded for this clonotype. The V call is TRBV14, the J call TRBJ2-7; tentative D call: TRBD1 (7 bases). V lost 7 bases, J lost 0 bases, and 16 bases lay in between. Per the germline V gene, CDR1 is SGHDN and CDR2 is FVKESK. This CDR3 comprises 15 residues. CDR3 in DNA: TGTGCCAGCATCCGGGGGACAGCCATCTCCTACGAGCAGTACTTC. As protein: CASIRGTAISYEQYF.

This clonotype occurred many times. The chain carries TRBV29-1 and TRBJ2-3, with D perhaps matching TRBD1 or TRBD2 (5 bases each). The ends were cut back, 5 bases at V and 6 bases at J, with 21 bases in the middle. The CDR3 is made up of 15 amino acids. Germline V gives CDR1 SQVTM, CDR2 ANQGSEA. This CDR3 is CSVTRGQLEADTQYF. In DNA form, the CDR3 reads TGCAGCGTTACCCGGGGCCAGCTTGAAGCGGATACGCAGTATTTT.

This clonotype showed up many times. V and J are TRBV5-8 and TRBJ2-1, with unresolved D. V was shortened by 4 bases and J by 9 bases, with 14 bases between the two germline ends. Germline lookup yields CDR1 SGHTS and CDR2 YDEGEE. This CDR3 comprises 13 residues. The CDR3 sequence: CASSRWPSAEQFF. The CDR3 region has the DNA TGTGCCAGCAGCCGCTGGCCCAGCGCTGAGCAGTTCTTC.

This clonotype occurred many times. This chain joins TRBV28 and TRBJ2-7; maybe TRBD2 (6 bases). The CDR3 loop spans 15 amino acids. CDR1 is MDHEN and CDR2 is SYDVKM in the germline V gene. V lost 2 bases and J lost 5, with 16 bases in between. The CDR3 here is CASSLPGGDSNEQYF. CDR3 in DNA: TGTGCCAGCAGTTTACCGGGTGGGGACTCTAACGAGCAGTACTTC.

Many counts were recorded for this clonotype. The chain recombines TRBV29-1 with TRBJ2-1, with a possible D match to TRBD2 (6 bases). CDR3 length equals 13 residues. V lost 8 bases and J 1 base, leaving 12 bases between the germline ends. CDR1 and CDR2 (germline): SQVTM, ANQGSEA. The CDR3 is CSFGRPSYNEQFF. CDR3 nucleotide sequence: TGCAGCTTCGGGAGACCGTCCTACAATGAGCAGTTCTTC.

This clonotype has more than one count but fewer than ten. This sequence joins TRBV5-1 and TRBJ2-1; no clear D. V was cut by 5 bases and J by 2 bases, with 11 bases left in between. The germline V gene has CDR1 SGHRS and CDR2 YFSETQ. The CDR3 is 14 residues long. CDR3 region: CASRDTGTYNEQFF. DNA for the CDR3: TGCGCCAGCAGAGACACTGGAACCTACAATGAGCAGTTCTTC. The full variable domain, completed using reference TRBV5-1 and TRBJ2-1, is KAGVTQTPRYLIKTRGQQVTLSCSPISGHRSVSWYQQTPGQGLQFLFEYFSETQRNKGNFPGRFSGRQFSNSRSEMNVSTLELGDSALYLCASRDTGTYNEQFFGPGTRLTVL.

This chain uses TRBV7-8 with TRBJ2-1; tentatively, D is TRBD2 (6 bases). The CDR3 loop spans 17 amino acids. From germline, CDR1 is SGHVS and CDR2 FQNEAQ. Trimming removed 3 bases at V and 5 bases at J, with 20 bases between. CDR3 amino acids: CASSFNKGLRGDNEQFF. CDR3 coding DNA: TGTGCCAGCAGCTTCAACAAGGGACTCCGAGGGGACAATGAGCAGTTCTTC.

The sample holds a few counts of this clonotype. The chain is built from TRBV12-3 or TRBV12-4 and TRBJ2-7, with a tentative D call TRBD2 (7 bases). Between the trimmed V and J ends, which lost 6 bases and 6 bases, there was a span of 18 bases. This CDR3 has 14 residues. CDR3 sequence reads: CASRYGGRLSEQYF. CDR3 nucleotide sequence: TGTGCCAGCAGATACGGGGGGCGTCTGTCCGAGCAGTACTTC.

Only a few counts were recorded for this clonotype. The genes are TRBV20-1 and TRBJ2-7, with 9 bases lining up with TRBD2. The CDR3 spans 15 residues. Losses at the gene ends were 2 bases for V and 3 bases for J; bases not matched to a gene: 8. Looked up from germline, CDR1 is DFQATT and CDR2 is SNEGSKA (reference sequence). For the CDR3, the DNA is TGCAGTGCTAGACAAACAGGAGCGGGAGGCTACGAGCAGTACTTC. Translated: CSARQTGAGGYEQYF.

This clonotype was seen repeatedly, ten times or more. The chain combines TRBV12-3 or TRBV12-4 with TRBJ2-2; D might be TRBD2 (6 bases). Between the trimmed V and J ends, which lost 6 bases and 4 bases, there was a span of 18 bases. This CDR3 contains 16 residues. The CDR3 is CASSPRVAVLTGELFF. As DNA, the CDR3 is TGTGCCAGCAGCCCCCGGGTAGCGGTTCTCACCGGGGAGCTGTTTTTT.

This clonotype was found many times. The chain is built from TRBV29-1 and TRBJ2-1, with unresolved D. With 1 base removed from V and 8 bases from J, the gap between germline ends came to 12 bases. Germline assignment: CDR1 SQVTM and CDR2 ANQGSEA. The CDR3 is 13 residues long. The CDR3 reads CSVEVRKVDEQFF. The CDR3 DNA reads TGCAGCGTTGAAGTGAGGAAGGTGGATGAGCAGTTCTTC.

This clonotype came up many times. The chain links TRBV12-3 or TRBV12-4 to TRBJ2-7; D may be TRBD2 (6 bases). V was cut by 5 bases and J by 1 base, with 12 bases left in between. The CDR3 contains 14 residues. CDR3 amino acids: CASSPTGGSYEQYF. CDR3 in DNA: TGTGCCAGCAGTCCTACTGGAGGGTCCTACGAGCAGTACTTC.

V usage is TRBV7-9 and J usage is TRBJ2-7; D is possibly TRBD1 or TRBD2 (5 bases each). V was shortened by 5 bases and J by 7 bases, with 21 bases between the two germline ends. There are 15 residues in the CDR3. Germline CDR1 and CDR2: SEHNR and FQNEAQ (reference sequence). This CDR3 is CASSSEGRTSLEQYF. The CDR3 coding sequence is TGTGCCAGCAGCAGCGAGGGGCGGACGTCGTTAGAGCAGTACTTC.

The J gene is TRBJ2-3, the V gene TRBV5-1; no definite D call. Germline CDR1 reads SGHRS; CDR2 reads YFSETQ. Trimming took off 7 bases at V and 6 bases at J, with 15 bases between the two ends. The CDR3 is 13 amino acids. This CDR3 reads CASALLLADTQYF. In DNA form, the CDR3 reads TGCGCCAGCGCCCTATTGTTGGCGGATACGCAGTATTTT. Together with reference TRBV5-1 and TRBJ2-3, the CDR3 gives the full variable domain: KAGVTQTPRYLIKTRGQQVTLSCSPISGHRSVSWYQQTPGQGLQFLFEYFSETQRNKGNFPGRFSGRQFSNSRSEMNVSTLELGDSALYLCASALLLADTQYFGPGTRLTVL.

The chain couples TRBV5-6 to TRBJ2-7, with a weak D call TRBD1 (5 bases). CDR3 length equals 16 residues. V gave up 0 bases and J gave up 0 bases, with 13 bases separating them. Germline CDR1 SGHDT, CDR2 YYEEEE. The CDR3 sequence is CASSLVLQGNSYEQYF. CDR3 coding DNA: TGTGCCAGCAGCTTGGTTTTGCAGGGCAACTCCTACGAGCAGTACTTC.